These 4 T cell receptor beta chains share one sample of origin, sequenced in a study of technical replicates of blood from several donors. Here immunoSEQ multiplex PCR was the method, and the copy in TCRdb shows in-frame clones only, minus some. The profile covers about 12,000 clones, with approximately 95% appearing a single time and roughly 6.3% taken by the ten largest. Sequencing input: PBMCs. All receptors come from a human donor in good health.

The chain links TRBV7-7 to TRBJ2-1; 11 bases fit TRBD1. The CDR3 is 14 amino acids. After removal of 4 bases from V and 6 bases from J, the junction contained 2 bases not matched to a gene. Germline V gene data show CDR1 as SSHAT and CDR2 as FNYEAQ (reference sequence). The CDR3 coding sequence is TGTGCCAGCAGCTCCGGGACAGGGGGCAATGAGCAGTTCTTC. This encodes CASSSGTGGNEQFF.

This sequence joins TRBV19 and TRBJ2-1, with TRBD2 identical over 7 bases. Trimming at V came to 6 bases and at J to 3 bases, leaving 8 bases not matched to a gene. This CDR3 spans 15 amino acids. CDR1 LNHDA and CDR2 SQIVND come from the germline V gene (reference sequence). Here the CDR3 DNA reads TGTGCCAGTAGCATAAGCGGGGCCAACTACAATGAGCAGTTCTTC. Translating gives CASSISGANYNEQFF. Looking up the rest from reference TRBV19 and TRBJ2-1 gives the full variable domain: DGGITQSPKYLFRKEGQNVTLSCEQNLNHDAMYWYRQDPGQGLRLIYYSQIVNDFQKGDIAEGYSVSREKKESFPLTVTSAQKNPTAFYLCASSISGANYNEQFFGPGTRLTVL.

The chain carries TRBV19 and TRBJ2-1, with 14 bases aligning to TRBD2. The CDR3 loop spans 16 amino acids. With V trimmed by 5 bases and J by 6 bases, 6 bases remained unmatched. Per germline, CDR1 LNHDA and CDR2 SQIVND (reference sequence). The CDR3: CASSSRLAGGGNEQFF. DNA of the CDR3: TGTGCCAGTAGTTCCCGACTAGCGGGAGGGGGCAATGAGCAGTTCTTC.

The rearrangement links TRBV19 to TRBJ2-1; D perhaps matches TRBD2 (6 bases). CDR3 length: 17 amino acids. Deletions cut 3 bases from V and 3 bases from J, with 18 bases between. Germline loops: CDR1 LNHDA, CDR2 SQIVND (reference sequence). Here the CDR3 DNA reads TGTGCCAGTAGTATGGTAGGACTATTGGCACGCTACAATGAGCAGTTCTTC. This codes for CASSMVGLLARYNEQFF.